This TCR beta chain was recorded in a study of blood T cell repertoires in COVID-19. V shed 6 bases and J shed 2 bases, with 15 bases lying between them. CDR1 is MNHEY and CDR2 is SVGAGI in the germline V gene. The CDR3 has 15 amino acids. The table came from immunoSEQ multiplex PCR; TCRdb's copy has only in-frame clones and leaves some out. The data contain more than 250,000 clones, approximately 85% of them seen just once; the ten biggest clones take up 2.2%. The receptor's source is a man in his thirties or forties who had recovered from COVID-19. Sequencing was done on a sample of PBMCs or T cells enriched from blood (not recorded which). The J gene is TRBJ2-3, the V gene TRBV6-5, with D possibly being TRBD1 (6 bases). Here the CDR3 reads CASSRGQLITDTQYF. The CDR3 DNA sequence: TGTGCCAGCAGCAGAGGACAGCTAATCACAGATACGCAGTATTTT.